These 27 T cell receptor beta chains were all obtained from the same sample, sequenced in a study of memory CD4+ T cells and cytomegalovirus serostatus (dated by TCRdb to the late 2010s). Single viable CD3+CD4+CD8-CD45RO+ cells were sorted as memory CD4+ T cells on a FACSAria II. Libraries came from the immunoSEQ multiplex PCR assay. In its TCRdb copy, this immuneACCESS table keeps in-frame sequences only and misses some clones. Where compared with another copy, unresolved V genes explain less than half of these, and the others have no known cause. The sample yields about 50,000 clones; about 77% were counted once. Together, the top ten hold roughly 0.8% of the sample. Sequenced sample: memory CD4+ T cells from blood. Receptors were obtained from an adult in good health and CMV-seronegative.

The chain carries TRBV19 and TRBJ1-1, with 8 bases that match TRBD1. V shed 6 bases, J shed 3 bases, and the junction held 6 bases outside the gene matches. Germline V lookup: CDR1 LNHDA, CDR2 SQIVND (reference sequence). This CDR3 is built from 14 residues. As DNA, the CDR3 is TGTGCCAGTAGAGACAGGGGCAGGTACACTGAAGCTTTCTTT. Translated, it gives CASRDRGRYTEAFF.

The gene calls are TRBV5-1 and TRBJ1-5, with D hard to call. This CDR3 has 13 amino acids. Germline V lookup: CDR1 SGHRS, CDR2 YFSETQ. V shed 4 bases and J shed 6 bases, with 11 bases lying between them. This CDR3 reads CASSPFPSQPQHF. The CDR3, as DNA: TGCGCCAGCAGCCCCTTTCCCTCTCAGCCCCAGCATTTT. The full variable domain, with the rest looked up from reference TRBV5-1 and TRBJ1-5, is KAGVTQTPRYLIKTRGQQVTLSCSPISGHRSVSWYQQTPGQGLQFLFEYFSETQRNKGNFPGRFSGRQFSNSRSEMNVSTLELGDSALYLCASSPFPSQPQHFGDGTRLSIL.

The table lists this clone with a count of one. The J gene is TRBJ1-2, the V gene TRBV10-3; D might be TRBD1 (5 bases). The CDR3 consists of 14 residues. Germline CDR1 reads ENHRY; CDR2 reads SYGVKD. Between the trimmed V and J ends, which lost 4 bases and 5 bases, there was a span of 14 bases. The CDR3 DNA is TGTGCCATCAGTGTAGGTGGGACGGATTATGGCTACACCTTC. Amino acids: CAISVGGTDYGYTF.

The V gene is TRBV11-1, the J gene TRBJ1-1; D is unclear. Germline V gives CDR1 SGHAT, CDR2 FQDESV (reference sequence). Trimming shortened V by 0 bases and J by 4 bases, and 9 bases separated the two germline ends. The CDR3 loop spans 14 amino acids. The CDR3 sequence: CASSLAGPSTEAFF. The CDR3 coding sequence is TGTGCCAGCAGCTTAGCAGGGCCGAGCACTGAAGCTTTCTTT.

This chain links TRBV2 with TRBJ2-1; possibly TRBD1 or TRBD2 for D (5 bases each). Trimming pared 5 bases from V and 7 bases from J, leaving 21 bases between. CDR1 and CDR2 from the germline V gene are SNHLY and FYNNEI. The CDR3 sequence is 16 residues long. The CDR3 DNA reads TGTGCCAGCAGTCGGGGCGCCGGGACGAACAGGAATGAGCAGTTCTTC. It codes for CASSRGAGTNRNEQFF.

J is TRBJ2-2 and V is TRBV4-1; D is ambiguous. The germline gives CDR1 MGHRA, CDR2 YSYEKL. The CDR3 length is 14 residues. V was pared by 6 bases and J by 10 bases, with 18 bases between. In DNA form, the CDR3 reads TGCGCCAGCAGGAGCCCACTCATTCACGCGGAGCTGTTTTTT. It is translated as CASRSPLIHAELFF.

The table lists this clone with a few counts. V and J are TRBV19 and TRBJ2-3; TRBD1 agrees at 9 bases. CDR3 size: 16 residues. The ends lost 4 bases at V and 3 bases at J; junction bases unmatched: 8. Germline CDR1 LNHDA, CDR2 SQIVND (reference sequence). The CDR3 loop is CASSRTGAARTDTQYF. CDR3 DNA sequence: TGTGCCAGTAGTAGGACAGGGGCGGCACGTACAGATACGCAGTATTTT.

V and J are TRBV21-1 and TRBJ1-3. TRBV21-1 is recorded as a pseudogene. CDR3 size: 16 residues. The CDR3 spells CASSKKNMGAGNTIYF. Written as DNA, the CDR3 is TGTGCCAGCAGCAAGAAGAATATGGGGGCTGGAAACACCATATATTTT.

This sequence joins TRBV28 and TRBJ1-1; D uncertain. Trimming cost V 2 bases and J 1 base, with 8 bases left between them. The CDR3 sequence is 14 residues long. CDR1 and CDR2 from the germline V gene are MDHEN and SYDVKM. CDR3 region: CASSLRGGNTEAFF. The CDR3 DNA is TGTGCCAGCAGTTTACGAGGAGGGAACACTGAAGCTTTCTTT. The full variable domain, rest sourced from reference TRBV28 and TRBJ1-1, is DVKVTQSSRYLVKRTGEKVFLECVQDMDHENMFWYRQDPGLGLRLIYFSYDVKMKEKGDIPEGYSVSREKKERFSLILESASTNQTSMYLCASSLRGGNTEAFFGQGTRLTVV.

The chain has TRBV2 and TRBJ1-5; D not certain. Per the germline V gene, CDR1 is SNHLY and CDR2 is FYNNEI. Deletions cut 9 bases from V and 5 bases from J, with 14 bases between. The CDR3 extends over 13 amino acids. CDR3 region: CASAGPQDQPQHF. DNA of the CDR3: TGTGCCAGTGCCGGTCCCCAGGATCAGCCCCAGCATTTT.

The chain uses TRBV5-1 and TRBJ2-5, with 10 bases identical to TRBD2. The CDR3 is made up of 15 amino acids. The germline gives CDR1 SGHRS, CDR2 YFSETQ. The junction had 9 bases not matched to a gene; V was cut back by 6 bases and J by 4 bases. The CDR3 protein is CASTDPSGSPETQYF. DNA for the CDR3: TGCGCCAGCACCGATCCTAGCGGGAGCCCAGAGACCCAGTACTTC.

The chain recombines TRBV6-1 with TRBJ2-6, with D perhaps TRBD1 or TRBD2 (5 bases each). The CDR3 runs 17 residues. Per germline, CDR1 MNHNS and CDR2 SASEGT. The V and J ends lost 2 bases and 1 base respectively, with 12 bases between them. CDR3 coding DNA: TGTGCCAGCAGTGAAAGTCGGGGACCATCTGGGGCCAACGTCCTGACTTTC. Translating gives CASSESRGPSGANVLTF.

The rearrangement links TRBV27 to TRBJ2-2, with D possibly TRBD2 on 7 matching bases. V lost 3 bases to trimming and J lost 5 bases, with 19 bases between them. CDR3 length: 17 amino acids. Germline V gene lookup returns CDR1 MNHEY and CDR2 SMNVEV (reference sequence). CDR3 coding DNA: TGTGCCAGCAGTTTCGCTACAGGGCCGGGAGGAACCGGGGAGCTGTTTTTT. It codes for CASSFATGPGGTGELFF.

This clone is classed as medium-sized (0.01 to 0.1%). V is TRBV2 and J is TRBJ1-1, with D tentatively TRBD1 (6 bases). The CDR3 has 13 residues. Trimming removed 8 bases at V and 0 bases at J, with 10 bases between. CDR1 is SNHLY, CDR2 FYNNEI, per germline. CDR3 protein: CASSGALNTEAFF. The CDR3, as DNA: TGTGCCAGCTCAGGGGCTCTGAACACTGAAGCTTTCTTT.

The chain uses TRBV10-3 and TRBJ2-5; perhaps TRBD2 as D (6 bases). The CDR3 extends over 12 amino acids. Trimming removed 6 bases from V and 2 bases from J, with 7 bases in between. The germline V gene encodes CDR1 ENHRY and CDR2 SYGVKD. CDR3 loop: CAISSGQETQYF. Written as DNA, the CDR3 is TGTGCCATCAGCAGCGGGCAAGAGACCCAGTACTTC.

This clone was counted between two and nine times. J is TRBJ1-2 and V is TRBV6-1; D uncertain. CDR3 size: 12 residues. Germline V lookup: CDR1 MNHNS, CDR2 SASEGT. V was clipped by 5 bases and J by 2 bases, with 6 bases between them. The CDR3: CASSPPNYGYTF. In DNA, the CDR3 is TGTGCCAGCAGTCCTCCCAACTATGGCTACACCTTC.

The chain links TRBV6-5 to TRBJ2-4, with D unclear. Trimming shortened V by 8 bases and J by 0 bases, and 5 bases separated the two germline ends. The CDR3 spans 12 residues. Per germline, CDR1 MNHEY and CDR2 SVGAGI. The CDR3 loop reads CASLGAKNIQYF. The CDR3 coding sequence is TGTGCCAGCCTGGGAGCCAAAAACATTCAGTACTTC.

The chain joins TRBV19 to TRBJ1-5, with D maybe TRBD1 (5 bases). Trimming removed 4 bases at V and 2 bases at J, with 12 bases between. The CDR3 covers 15 residues. Germline CDR1 LNHDA, CDR2 SQIVND (reference sequence). CDR3: CASSTPGRGNQPQHF. CDR3 nucleotides: TGTGCCAGTAGTACCCCCGGCAGGGGCAATCAGCCCCAGCATTTT.

The genes are TRBV5-5 and TRBJ1-3, with D unclear. V lost 0 bases and J lost 0, with 10 bases in between. Germline loops: CDR1 SGHKS, CDR2 YYEKEE (reference sequence). The CDR3 consists of 16 residues. CDR3 in amino acids: CASSLAAISSGNTIYF. The CDR3 DNA reads TGTGCCAGCAGCTTGGCGGCGATAAGCTCTGGAAACACCATATATTTT.

The chain employs TRBV6-5 and TRBJ1-1; D not resolved. CDR1 and CDR2 (germline): MNHEY, SVGAGI. Trimming pared 7 bases from V and 5 bases from J, leaving 11 bases between. The CDR3 runs to 12 residues. As DNA, the CDR3 is TGTGCCAGCAAACAAGGCCAGACTGAAGCTTTCTTT. Residues: CASKQGQTEAFF.

This chain connects TRBV28 to TRBJ2-1; TRBD2 matches at 10 bases. The CDR3 runs 16 residues. Germline CDR1 and CDR2: MDHEN and SYDVKM. Unmatched junction bases numbered 2, after V lost 3 bases and J lost 0 bases. CDR3 bases: TGTGCCAGCAGTTTGTCTAGCGGGAGCTCCTACAATGAGCAGTTCTTC. This translates into CASSLSSGSSYNEQFF. The full variable domain, rest sourced from reference TRBV28 and TRBJ2-1, is DVKVTQSSRYLVKRTGEKVFLECVQDMDHENMFWYRQDPGLGLRLIYFSYDVKMKEKGDIPEGYSVSREKKERFSLILESASTNQTSMYLCASSLSSGSSYNEQFFGPGTRLTVL.

This clone came up a few times. CDR3 protein: CSVGDRDTGELFF. In DNA form, the CDR3 reads TGCAGCGTCGGAGACAGGGACACCGGGGAGCTGTTTTTT. The J gene is TRBJ2-2, the V gene TRBV29-1, with TRBD1 matching over 7 bases. V gave up 6 bases and J gave up 3 bases; unmatched junction bases: 4. From germline, CDR1 is SQVTM and CDR2 ANQGSEA. This CDR3 comprises 13 residues.

The CDR3 is CASSLGGPTAGNTIYF. Written as DNA, the CDR3 is TGTGCCAGCAGCTTAGGTGGCCCAACTGCGGGAAACACCATATATTTT. The chain is built from TRBV7-9 and TRBJ1-3; D ambiguous. Per germline, CDR1 SEHNR and CDR2 FQNEAQ (reference sequence). The CDR3 spans 16 residues. V was shortened by 1 base and J by 4 bases, with 14 bases between the two germline ends.

V gene TRBV5-1 combines with J gene TRBJ2-3; D uncertain. In germline, CDR1 is SGHRS, CDR2 YFSETQ. The V end was cut by 5 bases, the J end by 2 bases, with 12 bases between. This CDR3 is 14 amino acids long. The CDR3 sequence: CASRVDIDTDTQYF. CDR3 nucleotide sequence: TGCGCCAGCAGAGTAGATATTGACACAGATACGCAGTATTTT.

CDR3 region: CASSPRTTAQGWNTEAFF. CDR3 DNA: TGTGCCAGTAGTCCCCGAACCACAGCACAGGGGTGGAACACTGAAGCTTTCTTT. J is TRBJ1-1 and V is TRBV19, with TRBD1 identical over 7 bases. The CDR3 contains 18 residues. Germline V gives CDR1 LNHDA, CDR2 SQIVND (reference sequence). J lost 1 base, V lost 5 bases, and 16 bases had no gene match.

This clone appeared a few times. This chain joins TRBV5-1 and TRBJ2-1; TRBD1 matches 7 bases. V dropped 0 bases and J dropped 6; count of bases not matched to a gene: 3. Per the germline V gene, CDR1 is SGHRS and CDR2 is YFSETQ. This CDR3 comprises 14 residues. CDR3 amino acids: CASSLGDRGNEQFF. CDR3 in DNA: TGCGCCAGCAGCTTGGGGGACAGAGGCAATGAGCAGTTCTTC.

The rearrangement uses TRBV10-3 and TRBJ1-2; D not resolved. The germline V gene has CDR1 ENHRY and CDR2 SYGVKD. V dropped 5 bases and J dropped 5 bases, with 15 bases sitting between them. The CDR3 runs to 14 residues. CDR3 sequence reads: CAISSSSGVYGYTF. The CDR3 DNA reads TGTGCCATCAGTTCTTCGAGTGGGGTGTATGGCTACACCTTC.